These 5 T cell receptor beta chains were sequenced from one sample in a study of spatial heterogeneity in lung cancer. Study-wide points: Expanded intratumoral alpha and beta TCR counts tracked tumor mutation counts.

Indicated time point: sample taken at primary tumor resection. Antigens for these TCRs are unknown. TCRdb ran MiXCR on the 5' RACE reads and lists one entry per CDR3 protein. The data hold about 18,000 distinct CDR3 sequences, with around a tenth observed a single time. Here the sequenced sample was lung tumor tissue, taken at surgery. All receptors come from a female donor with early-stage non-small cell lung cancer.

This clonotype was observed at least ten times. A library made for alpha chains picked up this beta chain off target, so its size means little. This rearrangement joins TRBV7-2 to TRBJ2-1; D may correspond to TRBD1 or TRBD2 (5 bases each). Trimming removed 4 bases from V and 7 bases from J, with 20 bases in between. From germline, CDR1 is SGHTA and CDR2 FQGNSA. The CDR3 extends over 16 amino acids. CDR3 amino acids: CASSSWAGARWNEQFF. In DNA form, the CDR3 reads TGTGCCAGCAGCTCATGGGCCGGGGCCAGGTGGAATGAGCAGTTCTTC.

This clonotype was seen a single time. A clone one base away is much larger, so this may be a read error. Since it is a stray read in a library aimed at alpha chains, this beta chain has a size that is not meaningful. The CDR3 DNA follows: TGCGCCAGCAGCCAAGATCCCGATAGCACCGTGGAGCTGTTTTTT. This translates into CASSQDPDSTVELFF. The genes are TRBV4-3 and TRBJ2-2; D is ambiguous. Germline V gene sequence: CDR1 LGHNA, CDR2 YSLEER. The CDR3 contains 15 residues.

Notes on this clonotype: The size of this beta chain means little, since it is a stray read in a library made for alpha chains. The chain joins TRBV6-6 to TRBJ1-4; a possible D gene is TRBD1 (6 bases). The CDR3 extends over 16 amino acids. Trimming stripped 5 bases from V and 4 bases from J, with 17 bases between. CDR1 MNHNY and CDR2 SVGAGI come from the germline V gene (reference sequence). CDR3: CASSQSQGRVNEKLFF. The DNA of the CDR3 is TGTGCCAGCAGTCAAAGCCAGGGGAGGGTTAATGAAAAACTGTTTTTT.

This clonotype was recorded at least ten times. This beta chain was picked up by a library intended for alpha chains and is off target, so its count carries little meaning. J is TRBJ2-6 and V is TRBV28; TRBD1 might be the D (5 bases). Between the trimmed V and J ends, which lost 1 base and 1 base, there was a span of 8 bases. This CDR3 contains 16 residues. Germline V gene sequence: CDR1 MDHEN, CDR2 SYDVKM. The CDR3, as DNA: TGTGCCAGCAGTTTATATGGGGCTTCTGGGGCCAACGTCCTGACTTTC. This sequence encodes CASSLYGASGANVLTF.

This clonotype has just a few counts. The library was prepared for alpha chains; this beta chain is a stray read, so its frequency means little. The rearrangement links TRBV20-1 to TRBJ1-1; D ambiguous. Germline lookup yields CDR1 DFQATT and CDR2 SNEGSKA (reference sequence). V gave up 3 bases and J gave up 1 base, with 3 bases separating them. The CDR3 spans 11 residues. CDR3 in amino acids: CSARANTEAFF. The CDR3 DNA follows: TGCAGTGCTAGGGCGAACACTGAAGCTTTCTTT.